The clone carrying this T cell receptor (beta chain) was detected a few times. Antigen specificity is unknown. Primers: 60 Vbeta forward and 13 Jbeta reverse. Profiling relied on immunoSEQ multiplex PCR, and the TCRdb table lists in-frame clones only, not all of them. The data hold under 250,000 clones, with roughly 82% observed a single time. This specimen comes from a study of cytomegalovirus exposure and HLA in healthy donors. The overall study: Of the donors genotyped, some 400 in all, about 81% fell in the Caucasian-associated ancestry cluster.

The CDR3 has 14 amino acids. CDR1 is SGHAT and CDR2 is FQNNGV in the germline V gene. Between the trimmed V and J ends, which lost 2 bases and 6 bases, there was a span of 11 bases. Findings of the study overall: Productive status was seen about 87% or about 30% of the time for most TCR beta V segments in an earlier analysis. As a later analysis revealed, the rate of TCR association differed by HLA locus, with DRB1 most and HLA-C fewest. Presence/absence analyses assumed roughly uniform sequencing depth across donors.

Sequenced input: PBMCs. This clonotype originated in a man aged 35 to 55 in good health and CMV-seropositive. The V call is TRBV11-2, the J call TRBJ1-5; weak D call: TRBD1 (6 bases). DNA of the CDR3: TGTGCCAGCAGCTTATCGACAGGTACTCAGCCCCAGCATTTT. This encodes CASSLSTGTQPQHF.